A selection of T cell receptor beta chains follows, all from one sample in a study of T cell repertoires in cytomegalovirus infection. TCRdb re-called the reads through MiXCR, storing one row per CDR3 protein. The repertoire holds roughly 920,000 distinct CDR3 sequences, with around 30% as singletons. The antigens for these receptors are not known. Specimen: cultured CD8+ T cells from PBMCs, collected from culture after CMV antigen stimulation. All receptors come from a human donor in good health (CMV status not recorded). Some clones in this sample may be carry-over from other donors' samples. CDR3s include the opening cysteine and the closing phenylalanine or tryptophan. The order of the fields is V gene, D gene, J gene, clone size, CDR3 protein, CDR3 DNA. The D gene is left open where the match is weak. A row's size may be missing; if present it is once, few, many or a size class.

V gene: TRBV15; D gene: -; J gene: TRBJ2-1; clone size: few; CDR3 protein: CATSTSLTEQFF; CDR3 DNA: TGTGCCACCAGCACCAGCCTTACTGAGCAGTTCTTC
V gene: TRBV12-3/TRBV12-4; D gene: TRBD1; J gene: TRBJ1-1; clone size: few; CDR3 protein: CARIGQGDTEAFF; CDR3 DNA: TGTGCCCGGATAGGACAGGGCGACACTGAAGCTTTCTTT
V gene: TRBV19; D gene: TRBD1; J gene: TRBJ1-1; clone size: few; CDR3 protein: CASSRGQTQAFF; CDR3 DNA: TGTGCCAGTAGTAGGGGACAGACTCAAGCTTTCTTT
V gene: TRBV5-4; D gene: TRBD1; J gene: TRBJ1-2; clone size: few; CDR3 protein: CASSPGRGQNYGYTF; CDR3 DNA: TGTGCCAGCAGCCCTGGCAGGGGGCAGAACTATGGCTACACCTTC
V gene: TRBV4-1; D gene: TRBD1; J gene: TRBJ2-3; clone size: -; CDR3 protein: CASSQWTGTDTQYF; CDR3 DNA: TGCGCCAGCAGCCAATGGACAGGGACAGATACGCAGTATTTT
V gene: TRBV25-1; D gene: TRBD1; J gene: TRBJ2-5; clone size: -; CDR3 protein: CASSEWDRRLSGETRYF; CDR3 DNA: TGTGCCAGCAGTGAATGGGACAGGCGCCTCTCGGGGGAGACCCGGTACTTC
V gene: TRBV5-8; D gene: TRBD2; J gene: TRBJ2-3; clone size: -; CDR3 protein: CASSLFTRLAGISSTDTQYF; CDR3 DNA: TGTGCCAGCAGCTTGTTTACCAGACTAGCGGGGATCTCTAGCACAGATACGCAGTATTTT
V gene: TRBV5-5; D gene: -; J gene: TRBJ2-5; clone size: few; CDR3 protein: CASSNFDRAGETQYF; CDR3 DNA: TGTGCCAGCAGCAATTTCGACAGGGCGGGGGAGACCCAGTACTTC
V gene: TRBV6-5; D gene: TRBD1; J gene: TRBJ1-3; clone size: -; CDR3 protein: CASSREGQGVISGNTIYF; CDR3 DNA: TGTGCCAGCAGCCGCGAAGGACAGGGGGTGATCTCTGGAAACACCATATATTTT
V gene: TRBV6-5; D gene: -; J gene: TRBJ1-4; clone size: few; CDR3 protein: CASSYFIISKGTTNEKLFF; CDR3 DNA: TGTGCCAGCAGTTACTTTATTATTTCAAAGGGGACAACTAATGAAAAACTGTTTTTT
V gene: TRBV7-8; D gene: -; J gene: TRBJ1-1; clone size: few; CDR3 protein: CASSFGGRFFAFF; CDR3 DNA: TGTGCCAGCAGCTTCGGAGGGAGATTTTTCGCTTTCTTT
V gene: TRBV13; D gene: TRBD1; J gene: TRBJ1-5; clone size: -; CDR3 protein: CASSAGQGRYSNQPQHF; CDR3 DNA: TGTGCCAGCAGCGCGGGACAGGGAAGGTATAGCAATCAGCCCCAGCATTTT
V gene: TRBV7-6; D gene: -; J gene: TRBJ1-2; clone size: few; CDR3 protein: CASSFEQIYGYTF; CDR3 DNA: TGTGCCAGCAGCTTTGAACAGATCTATGGCTACACCTTC
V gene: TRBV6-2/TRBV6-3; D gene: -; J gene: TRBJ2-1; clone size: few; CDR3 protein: CASSPAGPEQFF; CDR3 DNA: TGTGCCAGCAGTCCCGCGGGACCCGAGCAGTTCTTC
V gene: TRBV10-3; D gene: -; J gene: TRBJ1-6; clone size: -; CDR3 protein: CAISESLGASGNSPLHF; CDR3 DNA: TGTGCCATCAGTGAGTCGTTAGGGGCTTCTGGTAATTCACCCCTCCACTTT
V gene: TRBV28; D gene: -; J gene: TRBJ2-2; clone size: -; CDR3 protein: CASSPMWASTGELFF; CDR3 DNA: TGTGCCAGCAGTCCGATGTGGGCGAGCACCGGGGAGCTGTTTTTT
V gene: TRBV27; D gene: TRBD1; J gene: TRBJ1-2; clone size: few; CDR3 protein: CASSSDRGKDYGYTF; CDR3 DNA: TGTGCCAGCAGTTCAGACAGGGGGAAGGACTATGGCTACACCTTC
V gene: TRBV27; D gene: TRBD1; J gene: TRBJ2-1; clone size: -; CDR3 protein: CASGYGQGTEQFF; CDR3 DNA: TGTGCCAGCGGCTACGGACAGGGCACTGAGCAGTTCTTC
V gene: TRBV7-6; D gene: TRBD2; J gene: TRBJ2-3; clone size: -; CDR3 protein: CASSSERGGRNTQYF; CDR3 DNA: TGTGCCAGCAGCTCCGAGCGGGGGGGCCGAAATACGCAGTATTTT
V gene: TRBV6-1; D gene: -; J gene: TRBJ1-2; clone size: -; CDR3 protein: CASSAGQMLNYGYTF; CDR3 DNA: TGTGCCAGCAGTGCCGGACAGATGCTTAACTATGGCTACACCTTC
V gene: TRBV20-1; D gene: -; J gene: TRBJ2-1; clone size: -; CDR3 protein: CSARDRGSSYNEQFF; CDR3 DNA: TGCAGTGCTAGAGATAGGGGTAGCTCTTACAATGAGCAGTTCTTC
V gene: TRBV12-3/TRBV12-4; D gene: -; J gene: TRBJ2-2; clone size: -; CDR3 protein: CASSSLEGGPNTGELFF; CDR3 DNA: TGTGCCAGCAGCTCCCTCGAGGGAGGACCGAACACCGGGGAGCTGTTTTTT
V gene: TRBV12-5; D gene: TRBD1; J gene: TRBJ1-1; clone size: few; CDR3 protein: CASGWNRDREGMNTEAFF; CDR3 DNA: TGTGCTAGTGGTTGGAACCGGGACAGGGAGGGGATGAACACTGAAGCTTTCTTT
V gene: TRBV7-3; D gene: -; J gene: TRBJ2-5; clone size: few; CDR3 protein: CASSPSGGPYQETQYF; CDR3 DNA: TGTGCCAGCAGCCCCAGTGGTGGCCCGTACCAAGAGACCCAGTACTTC
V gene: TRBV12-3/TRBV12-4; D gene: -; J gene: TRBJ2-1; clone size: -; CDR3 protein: CASSLGASGYNEQFF; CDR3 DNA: TGTGCCAGCAGCCTCGGGGCTAGTGGTTACAATGAGCAGTTCTTC
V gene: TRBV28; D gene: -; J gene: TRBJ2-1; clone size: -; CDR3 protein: CASSSDRTGSSYNEQFF; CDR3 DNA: TGTGCCAGCAGTTCCGATCGGACGGGAAGCTCCTACAATGAGCAGTTCTTC
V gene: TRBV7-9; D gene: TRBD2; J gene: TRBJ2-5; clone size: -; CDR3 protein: CASSSGLAGKGQETQYF; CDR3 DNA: TGTGCCAGCAGCTCGGGACTAGCGGGGAAAGGTCAAGAGACCCAGTACTTC
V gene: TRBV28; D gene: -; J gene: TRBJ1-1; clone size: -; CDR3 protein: CASSFPLTSNTEAFF; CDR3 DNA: TGTGCCAGCAGTTTCCCCCTCACTTCGAACACTGAAGCTTTCTTT
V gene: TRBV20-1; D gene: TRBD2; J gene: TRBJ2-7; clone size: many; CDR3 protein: CSARRRTSWVRGEQYF; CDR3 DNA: TGCAGTGCGCGCCGCCGGACTAGTTGGGTCCGGGGGGAGCAGTACTTC
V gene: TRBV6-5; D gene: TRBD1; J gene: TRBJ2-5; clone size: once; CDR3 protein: CASGCGQGTIETQYF; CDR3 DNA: TGTGCCAGCGGTTGTGGACAGGGGACGATTGAGACCCAGTACTTC
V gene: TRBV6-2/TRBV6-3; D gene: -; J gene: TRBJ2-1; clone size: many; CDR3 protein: CASSYSGSYNEQFF; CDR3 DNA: TGTGCCAGCAGCTATTCCGGCTCCTACAATGAGCAGTTCTTC
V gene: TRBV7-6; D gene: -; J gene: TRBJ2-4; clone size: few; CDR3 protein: CASSSGGRQNIQYF; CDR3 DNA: TGTGCCAGCAGCTCCGGGGGGCGCCAAAACATTCAGTACTTC
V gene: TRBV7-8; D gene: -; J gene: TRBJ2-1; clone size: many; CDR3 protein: CASSFGHENNNEQFF; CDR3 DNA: TGTGCCAGCAGCTTCGGACACGAGAACAACAATGAGCAGTTCTTC
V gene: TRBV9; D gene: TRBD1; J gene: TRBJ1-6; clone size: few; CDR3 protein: CASSGTGPGGTYNSPLHF; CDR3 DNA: TGTGCCAGCAGCGGGACAGGCCCTGGTGGGACCTATAATTCACCCCTCCACTTT
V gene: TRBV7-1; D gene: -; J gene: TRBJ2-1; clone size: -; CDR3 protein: CASSPEGHIFEQFF; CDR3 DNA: TGTGCCAGCAGCCCCGAGGGACACATATTTGAGCAGTTCTTC